Presented here are 15 T cell receptor beta chains from one specimen sequenced in a study of blood T cell repertoires in COVID-19. Assay: immunoSEQ multiplex PCR; the TCRdb copy retains only in-frame clones and omits some. The table shows more than 150,000 clones, with about 95% occurring only once. Sequenced input: peripheral blood. These receptor sequences come from a man aged 25 to 45 with COVID-19, enrolled during active disease.

The rearrangement joins TRBV27 to TRBJ1-4; TRBD1 agrees at 7 bases. V gave up 4 bases and J gave up 4 bases; unmatched junction bases: 3. CDR1 and CDR2 from the germline V gene are MNHEY and SMNVEV (reference sequence). This CDR3 contains 14 residues. This chain's CDR3 is CASSSGQFNEKLFF. The DNA for the CDR3 is TGTGCCAGCAGTTCGGGACAGTTTAATGAAAAACTGTTTTTT.

The chain employs TRBV29-1 and TRBJ1-3; possible D gene TRBD1, 5 bases. Germline V gene lookup returns CDR1 SQVTM and CDR2 ANQGSEA. The CDR3 is made up of 12 amino acids. CDR3 loop: CSHQGSGNTIYF. The CDR3 nucleotides read TGCAGTCACCAGGGCTCTGGAAACACCATATATTTT. Full variable domain (rest looked up from reference TRBV29-1 and TRBJ1-3): SAVISQKPSRDICQRGTSLTIQCQVDSQVTMMFWYRQQPGQSLTLIATANQGSEATYESGFVIDKFPISRPNLTFSTLTVSNMSPEDSSIYLCSHQGSGNTIYFGEGSWLTVV.

V usage is TRBV7-7 and J usage is TRBJ2-2, with unresolved D. CDR1 is SSHAT and CDR2 is FNYEAQ in the germline V gene (reference sequence). Deletions cut 4 bases from V and 7 bases from J, with 10 bases between. The CDR3 runs to 13 residues. CDR3 nucleotide sequence: TGTGCCAGCAGCTCGGTCCCGGGCGGGGAGCTGTTTTTT. Its translation: CASSSVPGGELFF.

This chain joins TRBV3-1 (or the pseudogene TRBV3-2) and TRBJ2-1; 9 bases line up with TRBD1. Losses at the gene ends were 4 bases for V and 9 bases for J; bases not matched to a gene: 10. Germline values: CDR1 LGHDT, CDR2 YNNKEL (reference sequence). The CDR3 consists of 15 residues. This CDR3 is CASSPLAGTGLEQFF. CDR3 in DNA: TGTGCCAGCAGCCCCCTAGCCGGGACAGGGCTTGAGCAGTTCTTC.

The chain has TRBV10-1 and TRBJ1-2, with TRBD1 matching over 8 bases. V shed 4 bases, J shed 7 bases, and the junction held 5 bases outside the gene matches. CDR3 length: 13 residues. The germline gives CDR1 WNHNN, CDR2 SYGVQD (reference sequence). The CDR3 sequence is CASSADRDGGYTF. In DNA form, the CDR3 reads TGCGCCAGCAGTGCGGACAGGGACGGTGGCTACACCTTC.

There are a few counts of this clone. V and J are TRBV11-2 and TRBJ2-7, with a possible D match to TRBD1 (5 bases). Germline CDR1 is SGHAT and CDR2 is FQNNGV. The V end lost 1 base, the J end lost 3 bases, and 13 bases lay between the germline ends. There are 15 residues in the CDR3. In nucleotides, the CDR3 is TGTGCCAGCAGCTTAGGACAGCGTAGGTTCTACGAGCAGTACTTC. It specifies CASSLGQRRFYEQYF.

The chain uses TRBV27 and TRBJ1-2, with 12 bases lining up with TRBD1. V shed 0 bases, J shed 4 bases, and the junction held 9 bases outside the gene matches. Germline CDR1 reads MNHEY; CDR2 reads SMNVEV (reference sequence). The CDR3 is made up of 18 amino acids. The CDR3 reads CASSLSGDRGLVGYGYTF. CDR3 sequence (DNA): TGTGCCAGCAGTTTATCGGGGGACAGGGGGCTTGTAGGCTATGGCTACACCTTC.

This chain connects TRBV5-1 to TRBJ2-1; D is unclear. The CDR3 loop spans 12 amino acids. V was pared by 0 bases and J by 7 bases, with 5 bases between. Germline CDR1 reads SGHRS; CDR2 reads YFSETQ. CDR3 in DNA: TGCGCCAGCAGCTTGGATTATAATGAGCAGTTCTTC. Residues: CASSLDYNEQFF.

This clone was detected once. This rearrangement joins TRBV7-9 to TRBJ1-1; no clear D. Trimming took 2 bases from V and 0 from J, leaving 7 bases between them. The CDR3 consists of 14 residues. CDR1 SEHNR and CDR2 FQNEAQ come from the germline V gene (reference sequence). The chain's CDR3 is CASSLSGMNTEAFF. CDR3 nucleotide sequence: TGTGCCAGCAGCTTATCAGGCATGAACACTGAAGCTTTCTTT. Full variable domain (missing parts from reference TRBV7-9 and TRBJ1-1): DTGVSQNPRHKITKRGQNVTFRCDPISEHNRLYWYRQTLGQGPEFLTYFQNEAQLEKSRLLSDRFSAERPKGSFSTLEIQRTEQGDSAMYLCASSLSGMNTEAFFGQGTRLTVV.

This clone was detected once. The rearrangement joins TRBV10-2 to TRBJ2-2, with TRBD2 matching 8 bases. The germline V gene has CDR1 WSHSY and CDR2 SAAADI. The CDR3 covers 15 residues. V lost 6 bases, J lost 3 bases, and 6 bases stayed unmatched. For the CDR3, the DNA is TGCGCCAGCAGATCGGGGGGGCCCGACACCGGGGAGCTGTTTTTT. As protein: CASRSGGPDTGELFF.

The chain combines TRBV5-1 with TRBJ2-3; D not certain. Germline CDR1 reads SGHRS; CDR2 reads YFSETQ. The V gene lost 4 bases and the J gene lost 0 bases, with 15 bases spanning the gap. This CDR3 has 16 residues. CDR3: CASSPLSYSSTDTQYF. The CDR3 nucleotides read TGCGCCAGCAGCCCCCTATCATACTCTAGCACAGATACGCAGTATTTT.

About this clone: This CDR3 is also generated by other DNA sequences in the sample. In DNA, the CDR3 is TGCGCCAGCAGTGGACAGCAGAACACTGAAGCTTTCTTT. Translating gives CASSGQQNTEAFF. The genes are TRBV10-1 and TRBJ1-1; possible D gene TRBD1, 5 bases. V was trimmed by 4 bases and J by 1 base, leaving 7 bases between them. CDR1 and CDR2 (germline): WNHNN, SYGVQD (reference sequence). The CDR3 loop spans 13 amino acids.

This clone was picked up a small number of times. V is TRBV5-4 and J is TRBJ2-5; 12 positions match TRBD2. In germline, CDR1 is SGHNT, CDR2 YYREEE (reference sequence). CDR3 size: 19 residues. V shed 3 bases, J shed 4 bases, and the junction held 16 bases outside the gene matches. The CDR3 loop is CASSWGGGLAGSMGETQYF. The CDR3 DNA is TGTGCCAGCAGCTGGGGCGGGGGACTAGCGGGCTCAATGGGAGAGACCCAGTACTTC.

The chain combines TRBV6-5 with TRBJ2-5, with D perhaps TRBD2 (6 bases). V gave up 6 bases and J gave up 5 bases, with 10 bases separating them. Germline values: CDR1 MNHEY, CDR2 SVGAGI. CDR3 length equals 12 residues. CDR3 residues: CASSRRGETQYF. CDR3 nucleotide sequence: TGTGCCAGCAGCAGACGGGGGGAGACCCAGTACTTC.

The V and J genes are TRBV19 and TRBJ1-5; 7 bases match TRBD1. The CDR3 is made up of 14 amino acids. Per germline, CDR1 LNHDA and CDR2 SQIVND (reference sequence). Trimming cost V 10 bases and J 6 bases; bases outside gene matches: 12. As DNA, the CDR3 is TGTGCCACCCGTACCGGGACAGATCCTCAGCCCCAGCATTTT. Its protein product is CATRTGTDPQPQHF.